Listed below are T cell receptor beta chains from one sample, sequenced in a study of T cells after yellow fever vaccination. TCRdb redid the calling of the 5' RACE reads with MiXCR, one entry per CDR3 protein. The table has some 500,000 distinct CDR3 sequences, approximately 13% seen once. The sequencing used PBMCs, collected on the day of the yellow fever booster vaccination. The receptors stem from a man younger than 40 who received the YFV17D yellow fever vaccine. Both conserved end residues are part of each CDR3. D genes are given only for firm matches. Size is stated for part of the rows, as once, few or many counts, or as a class when the clone is expanded.

v_gene,j_gene,abundance,d_gene,CDR3nt,CDR3aa
TRBV11-2,TRBJ2-7,.,.,TGTGCCAGCACACTTCTAAGCGGCTCCTACGAGCAGTACTTC,CASTLLSGSYEQYF
TRBV7-9,TRBJ2-7,few,.,TGTGCCAGCAGCCCTAGCCTCGGATACGAGCAGTACTTC,CASSPSLGYEQYF
TRBV18,TRBJ1-5,.,TRBD1,TGTGCCAGCTCAGACAGGGTCCAGCCCCAGCATTTT,CASSDRVQPQHF
TRBV20-1,TRBJ2-1,once,.,TGCAGTGCTAGTTTTAGTCTCCTCCCGAGGGATGAGCAGTTCTTC,CSASFSLLPRDEQFF
TRBV7-6,TRBJ2-7,.,.,TGTGCCAGCAGCCATATGGCGGGAGAGCAGTACTTC,CASSHMAGEQYF
TRBV7-9,TRBJ1-4,.,TRBD1,TGTGCCAGCAGCACGGACAGGGATGGGTCTAAACTGTTTTTT,CASSTDRDGSKLFF
TRBV10-3,TRBJ2-1,.,TRBD1,TGTGCCATCAGTGACAAATCCGGGACAGGGGGCTTAAATGAGCAGTTCTTC,CAISDKSGTGGLNEQFF
TRBV28,TRBJ2-7,.,.,TGTGCCAGCAGTTTAGCCGGGACCCCGGTAAGAGGGCAGTACTTC,CASSLAGTPVRGQYF
TRBV29-1,TRBJ2-7,once,TRBD1,TGCAGCCGTAAGGACAGGGCTTTTGGCGAGCAGTACTTC,CSRKDRAFGEQYF
TRBV20-1,TRBJ2-2,few,TRBD1,TGCAGTGCTGGGACAGGGTCCGACACCGGGGAGCTGTTTTTT,CSAGTGSDTGELFF
TRBV5-4,TRBJ2-2,many,.,TGTGCCAGCAGCTTGGAAGGGGGAGCGAACACCGGGGAGCTGTTTTTT,CASSLEGGANTGELFF
TRBV11-2,TRBJ2-7,few,.,TGTGCCAGCAGCTTAGAGTGGGGGGTCTCCTACGAGCAGTACTTC,CASSLEWGVSYEQYF
TRBV28,TRBJ1-2,.,TRBD1,TGTGCCAGCAGTTTAGGGACAGGGGGCTTTAAAGGCTATGGCTACACCTTC,CASSLGTGGFKGYGYTF
TRBV20-1,TRBJ2-7,.,.,TGCAGTGCTAGCGACAAGCCCGAGTACGAGCAGTACTTC,CSASDKPEYEQYF
TRBV5-1,TRBJ2-3,.,.,TGCGCCAGCAGCTTGGGTGGAGGGTGGGCCACAGATACGCAGTATTTT,CASSLGGGWATDTQYF
TRBV7-2,TRBJ2-1,.,TRBD2,TGTGCCAGCAGCCCCAGACTAGCGGGAGGGCAGGGTGAGCAGTTCTTC,CASSPRLAGGQGEQFF
TRBV4-2,TRBJ2-7,few,.,TGTGCCAGCAGCCAAGCGTTAGCGTCAACCTACGAGCAGTACTTC,CASSQALASTYEQYF
TRBV12-3/TRBV12-4,TRBJ2-7,few,.,TGTGCCAGCAGTCCTCAGACTCTCCACGAGCAGTACTTC,CASSPQTLHEQYF
TRBV20-1,TRBJ2-7,few,.,TGCAGTGCTGGGCCTTCAGGGGTCGAGCAGTACTTC,CSAGPSGVEQYF
TRBV29-1,TRBJ2-2,.,.,TGCAGCGTTGTTGGGCAGGGCCCTAACACCGGGGAGCTGTTTTTT,CSVVGQGPNTGELFF
TRBV20-1,TRBJ1-6,few,TRBD1,TGCAGTGCTAGCCTCACAGGGGGCAGATCACCCCTCCACTTT,CSASLTGGRSPLHF
TRBV20-1,TRBJ2-3,few,.,TGCAGTGCTAGCCCCAGGAACACAGATACGCAGTATTTT,CSASPRNTDTQYF
TRBV3-1,TRBJ2-5,few,TRBD2,TGTGCCAGCATTAGCGGGAGGGCACGACAAGAGACCCAGTACTTC,CASISGRARQETQYF
TRBV27,TRBJ1-2,few,.,TGTGCCAGCAGTTCTTTAGGGGGGTACTATGGCTACACCTTC,CASSSLGGYYGYTF
TRBV5-1,TRBJ1-1,few,.,TGCGCCAGCAAGAGCGGGAACACTGAAGCTTTCTTT,CASKSGNTEAFF
TRBV10-3,TRBJ2-7,.,.,TGTGCCATCAGTGAGCAGGGCACCTACGAGCAGTACTTC,CAISEQGTYEQYF
TRBV7-9,TRBJ2-4,.,.,TGTGCCAGCAGCTTAATATCTACAGGGCGAGCCAAAAACATTCAGTACTTC,CASSLISTGRAKNIQYF
TRBV19,TRBJ2-3,many,TRBD2,TGTGCCAGTAGCCCACTAGCGGGAGTTGGAGATACGCAGTATTTT,CASSPLAGVGDTQYF
TRBV20-1,TRBJ1-5,.,.,TGCAGTGCACAAGATTATAGCAATCAGCCCCAGCATTTT,CSAQDYSNQPQHF
TRBV20-1,TRBJ2-1,.,.,TGCTGTGCTAGAGATCAAAATTACGAGGGAGTAAGCGTTGAGCAGTTCTTC,CCARDQNYEGVSVEQFF
TRBV7-8,TRBJ2-3,.,.,TGTGCCAGCAGCTTAGATGGCTCCCCCACAGATACGCAGTATTTT,CASSLDGSPTDTQYF
TRBV20-1,TRBJ1-1,many,.,TGCAGGCCCATAGGGGACGTCGACACTGAAGCTTTCTTT,CRPIGDVDTEAFF
TRBV28,TRBJ2-3,few,TRBD1,TGTGCCAGCAGTCCAGGACAGGCTCACACAGATACGCAGTATTTT,CASSPGQAHTDTQYF
TRBV30,TRBJ2-4,.,TRBD2,TGTGCCTGGAGTGTACGGTCTAGCGGAGGGGACATTCAGTACTTC,CAWSVRSSGGDIQYF
TRBV20-1,TRBJ1-1,few,TRBD1,TGCAGTGCTGGGTCCCATAAGGCAGGGACAGGGGACCTTGAAGCTTTCTTT,CSAGSHKAGTGDLEAFF
TRBV15,TRBJ2-2,few,TRBD2,TGTGCCACTAGTAGCGGGAAGAACACCGGGGAGCTGTTTTTT,CATSSGKNTGELFF
TRBV25-1,TRBJ2-2,many,TRBD2,TGTGCCAGCAGGGGAGGGAGCGGGGAGCTGTTTTTT,CASRGGSGELFF
TRBV29-1,TRBJ1-5,few,.,TGCAGCGTTGGGGGACTAGGTGGACGGCCCCAGCATTTT,CSVGGLGGRPQHF
TRBV20-1,TRBJ2-5,.,TRBD1,TGCAGTGCTGCGTGGGACAGTCAAGAGACCCAGTACTTC,CSAAWDSQETQYF
TRBV7-6,TRBJ2-7,.,.,TGTGCCAGCAGCTCCCAGGGGAGCTCCTACGAGCAGTACTTC,CASSSQGSSYEQYF
TRBV19,TRBJ2-4,few,.,TGTGCCACCCTGGACGGCGGGGGCGCCAAAAACATTCAGTACTTC,CATLDGGGAKNIQYF
TRBV7-6,TRBJ2-7,.,TRBD1,TGTGCCAGCAGCTTAAACAGGGGGCGATCCGAGCAGTACTTC,CASSLNRGRSEQYF
TRBV11-2,TRBJ1-3,.,.,TGTGCCAGCAGCATCGCCAGGTCCAACGGAAACACCATATATTTT,CASSIARSNGNTIYF
TRBV6-1,TRBJ2-3,.,.,TGTGCCATTACCATGGGCGGGTCCACAGATACGCAGTATTTT,CAITMGGSTDTQYF
TRBV6-1,TRBJ2-7,.,TRBD2,TGTGCCAGCAGTGAACTAGCGGGAGTTTACGAGCAGTACTTC,CASSELAGVYEQYF
TRBV20-1,TRBJ2-2,few,.,TGCAGTGCTAGAGATCAGTATTTCGCCGGGGAGCTGTTTTTT,CSARDQYFAGELFF
TRBV28,TRBJ2-2,few,TRBD1,TGTGCCAGCAGTCTCCCAGGACAGGGAAGGACCACCGGGGAGCTGTTTTTT,CASSLPGQGRTTGELFF
TRBV5-1,TRBJ2-7,.,.,TGCGCCAGCAGCTTGGAGGGGGGGGGGTCCACCTACGAGCAGTACTTC,CASSLEGGGSTYEQYF
TRBV20-1,TRBJ2-7,few,TRBD2,TGCAGTGCTAGTCAAGGACTAGCGGGACCAAGCTCCTACGAGCAGTACTTC,CSASQGLAGPSSYEQYF
TRBV12-3/TRBV12-4,TRBJ1-4,many,.,TGTGCCAGCAGTTTCCGGGTTAAGGGTGAAAAACTGTTTTTT,CASSFRVKGEKLFF
TRBV6-1,TRBJ2-1,.,.,TGTGCCAGCAGACCCACTAGTCCACCTAGGAATGAGCAGTTCTTC,CASRPTSPPRNEQFF
TRBV10-3,TRBJ2-7,many,TRBD1,TGTGCCATCAGTAGGGGCCCTCGGGGGACAGGGGGCCCCTACGAGCAGTACTTC,CAISRGPRGTGGPYEQYF
TRBV5-1,TRBJ1-4,few,.,TGCGCCAGCAGCTTGTCGGACAGTCAAGGACTGTTTTTT,CASSLSDSQGLFF
TRBV7-9,TRBJ2-7,.,TRBD2,TGTGCCAGCAGTCTCCCAAGAGGGAGGGCCTGGGAGCAGTACTTC,CASSLPRGRAWEQYF